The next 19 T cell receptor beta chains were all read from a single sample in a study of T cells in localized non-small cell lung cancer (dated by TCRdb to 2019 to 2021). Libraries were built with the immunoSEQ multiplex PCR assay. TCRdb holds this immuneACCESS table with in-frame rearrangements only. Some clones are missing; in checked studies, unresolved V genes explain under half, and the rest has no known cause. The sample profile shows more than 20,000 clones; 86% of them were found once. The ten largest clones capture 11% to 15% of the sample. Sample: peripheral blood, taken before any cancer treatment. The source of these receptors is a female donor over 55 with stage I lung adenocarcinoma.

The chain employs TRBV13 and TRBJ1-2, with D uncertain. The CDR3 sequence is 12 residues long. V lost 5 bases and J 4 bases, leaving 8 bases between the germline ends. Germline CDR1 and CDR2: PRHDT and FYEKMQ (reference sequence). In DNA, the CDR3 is TGTGCCAGCAGCCCCGGCCGCTATGGCTACACCTTC. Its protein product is CASSPGRYGYTF.

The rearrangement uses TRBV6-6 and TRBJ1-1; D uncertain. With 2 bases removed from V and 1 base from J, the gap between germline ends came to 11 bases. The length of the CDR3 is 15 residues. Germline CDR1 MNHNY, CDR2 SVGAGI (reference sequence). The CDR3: CASSYPGRENTEAFF. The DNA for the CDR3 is TGTGCCAGCAGTTACCCCGGACGGGAGAACACTGAAGCTTTCTTT.

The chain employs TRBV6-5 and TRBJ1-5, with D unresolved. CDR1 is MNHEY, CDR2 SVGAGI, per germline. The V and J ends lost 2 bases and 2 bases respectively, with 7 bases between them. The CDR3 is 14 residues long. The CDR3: CASSYRAGNQPQHF. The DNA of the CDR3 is TGTGCCAGCAGTTACAGGGCGGGCAATCAGCCCCAGCATTTT.

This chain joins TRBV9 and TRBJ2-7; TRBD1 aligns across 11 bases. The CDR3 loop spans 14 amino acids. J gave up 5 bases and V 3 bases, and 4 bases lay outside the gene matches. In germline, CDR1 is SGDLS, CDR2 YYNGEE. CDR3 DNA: TGTGCCAGCAGCGCCCGGGACAGGGGGGACGAGCAGTACTTC. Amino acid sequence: CASSARDRGDEQYF.

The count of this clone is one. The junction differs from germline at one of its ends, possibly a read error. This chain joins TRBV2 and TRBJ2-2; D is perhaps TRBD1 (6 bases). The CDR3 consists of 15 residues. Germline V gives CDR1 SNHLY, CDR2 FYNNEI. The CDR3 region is CASSQAGVATGELFF. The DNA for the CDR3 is TGTGCCAGCAGTCAAGCAGGGGTAGCTACCGGGGAGCTGTTTTTT.

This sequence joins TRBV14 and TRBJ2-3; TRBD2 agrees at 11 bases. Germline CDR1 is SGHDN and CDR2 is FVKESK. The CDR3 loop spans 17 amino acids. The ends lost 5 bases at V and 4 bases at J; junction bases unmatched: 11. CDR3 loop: CASSSSASGRFADTQYF. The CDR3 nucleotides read TGTGCCAGCAGCTCATCGGCTAGCGGGAGGTTCGCAGATACGCAGTATTTT.

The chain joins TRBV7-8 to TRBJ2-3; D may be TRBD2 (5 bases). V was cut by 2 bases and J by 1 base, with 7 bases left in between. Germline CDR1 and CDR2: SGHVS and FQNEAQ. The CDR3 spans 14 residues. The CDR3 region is CASSLRGGTDTQYF. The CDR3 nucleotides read TGTGCCAGCAGCTTACGGGGTGGCACAGATACGCAGTATTTT.

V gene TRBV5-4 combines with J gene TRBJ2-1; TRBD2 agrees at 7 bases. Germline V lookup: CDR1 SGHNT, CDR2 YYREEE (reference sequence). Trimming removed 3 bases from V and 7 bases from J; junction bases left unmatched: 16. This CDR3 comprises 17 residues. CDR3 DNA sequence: TGTGCCAGCAGCTGGTTCCAGGGAGGGAGGTGGACTAATGAGCAGTTCTTC. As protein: CASSWFQGGRWTNEQFF.

The CDR3 DNA follows: TGTGCCAGCAGCCAAGTCCCGGGGCCCACTGAAGCTTTCTTT. Protein product: CASSQVPGPTEAFF. V usage is TRBV14 and J usage is TRBJ1-1, with a tentative D call TRBD1 (5 bases). Germline V CDR1 and CDR2: SGHDN, FVKESK. V was pared by 1 base and J by 4 bases, with 10 bases between. The CDR3 runs 14 residues.

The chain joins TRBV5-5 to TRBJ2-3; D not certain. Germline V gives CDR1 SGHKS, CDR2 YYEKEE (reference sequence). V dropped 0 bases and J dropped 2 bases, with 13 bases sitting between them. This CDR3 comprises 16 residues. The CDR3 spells CASSLVPAVFTDTQYF. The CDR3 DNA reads TGTGCCAGCAGCTTGGTCCCGGCAGTCTTCACAGATACGCAGTATTTT.

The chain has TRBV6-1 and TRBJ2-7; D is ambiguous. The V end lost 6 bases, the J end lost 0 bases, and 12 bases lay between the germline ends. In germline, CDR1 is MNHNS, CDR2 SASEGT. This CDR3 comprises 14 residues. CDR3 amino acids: CASRMVVSSYEQYF. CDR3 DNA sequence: TGTGCCAGCAGGATGGTGGTAAGCTCCTACGAGCAGTACTTC.

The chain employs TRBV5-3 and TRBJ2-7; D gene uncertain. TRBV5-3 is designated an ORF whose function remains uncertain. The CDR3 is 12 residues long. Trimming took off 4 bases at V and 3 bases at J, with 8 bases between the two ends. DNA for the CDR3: TGTGCCAGAAGCCCGGAGTGCTACGAGCAGTACTTC. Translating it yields CARSPECYEQYF.

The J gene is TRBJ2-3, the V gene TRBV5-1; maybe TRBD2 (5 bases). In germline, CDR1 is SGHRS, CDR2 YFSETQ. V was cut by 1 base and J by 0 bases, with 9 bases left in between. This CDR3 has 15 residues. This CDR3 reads CASSLREQSTDTQYF. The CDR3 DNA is TGCGCCAGCAGCTTGAGGGAGCAAAGCACAGATACGCAGTATTTT.

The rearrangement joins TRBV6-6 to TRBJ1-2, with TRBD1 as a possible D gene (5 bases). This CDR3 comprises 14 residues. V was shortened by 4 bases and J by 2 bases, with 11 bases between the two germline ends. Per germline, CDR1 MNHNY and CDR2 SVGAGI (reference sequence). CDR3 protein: CASSSAGGNYGYTF. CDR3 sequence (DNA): TGTGCCAGCAGTTCGGCTGGGGGGAACTATGGCTACACCTTC.

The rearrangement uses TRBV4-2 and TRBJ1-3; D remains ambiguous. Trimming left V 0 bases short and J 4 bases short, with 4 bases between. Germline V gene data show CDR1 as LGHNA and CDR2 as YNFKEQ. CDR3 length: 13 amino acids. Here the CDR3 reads CASSQDPGNTIYF. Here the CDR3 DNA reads TGTGCCAGCAGCCAAGATCCGGGAAACACCATATATTTT.

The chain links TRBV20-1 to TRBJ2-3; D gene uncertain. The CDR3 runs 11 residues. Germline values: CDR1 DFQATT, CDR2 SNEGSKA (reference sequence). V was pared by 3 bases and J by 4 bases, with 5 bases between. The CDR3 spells CSASRSDTQYF. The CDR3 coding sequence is TGCAGTGCTAGTAGGTCAGATACGCAGTATTTT.

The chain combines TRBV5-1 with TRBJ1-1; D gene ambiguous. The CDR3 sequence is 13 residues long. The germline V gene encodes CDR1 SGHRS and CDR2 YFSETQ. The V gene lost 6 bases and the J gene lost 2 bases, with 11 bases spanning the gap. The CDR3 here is CASKLNLNTEAFF. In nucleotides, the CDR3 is TGCGCCAGCAAATTAAACCTAAACACTGAAGCTTTCTTT.

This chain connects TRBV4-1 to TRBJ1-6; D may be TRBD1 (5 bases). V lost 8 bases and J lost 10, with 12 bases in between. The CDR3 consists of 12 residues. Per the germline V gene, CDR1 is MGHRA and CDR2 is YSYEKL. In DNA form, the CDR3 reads TGCGCCAGCCGGGGCAGGGAATCACCCCTCCACTTT. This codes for CASRGRESPLHF.

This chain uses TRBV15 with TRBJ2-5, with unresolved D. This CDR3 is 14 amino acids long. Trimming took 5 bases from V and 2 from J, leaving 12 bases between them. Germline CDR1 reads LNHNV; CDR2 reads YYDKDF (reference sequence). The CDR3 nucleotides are TGTGCCACCAGCTGGCATTCTCTGCAAGAGACCCAGTACTTC. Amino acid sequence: CATSWHSLQETQYF.